This is a list of T cell receptor beta chains from one sample in a study of blood T cell repertoires in COVID-19. Sequencing used immunoSEQ multiplex PCR; TCRdb keeps in-frame clones, though not all of them. The repertoire holds under 450,000 clones, with about 89% as singletons. Sequencing was performed on PBMCs or T cells enriched from blood (not recorded which). These receptors originate from a man in his thirties or forties who had recovered from COVID-19. CDR3s include the opening cysteine and the closing phenylalanine or tryptophan. A D gene is named only where the DNA matches it firmly. The size of a clone is reported for some rows only, either as once, few or many, or as a class for expanded clones.

J gene: TRBJ1-2; D gene: -; clone size: -; V gene: TRBV20-1; CDR3 DNA: TGCAGTGCTACCACTTGGAGGGACCACACCTTC; CDR3 protein: CSATTWRDHTF
J gene: TRBJ2-1; D gene: TRBD2; clone size: -; V gene: TRBV7-9; CDR3 DNA: TGTGCCAGCAGCTACGCGGGGGGTCGCAACAATGAGCAGTTCTTC; CDR3 protein: CASSYAGGRNNEQFF
J gene: TRBJ1-4; D gene: TRBD1; clone size: few; V gene: TRBV5-1; CDR3 DNA: TGCGCCAGCAGCTTGGGCTGGGCGGGACAGGGCCCAACTAATGAAAAACTGTTTTTT; CDR3 protein: CASSLGWAGQGPTNEKLFF
J gene: TRBJ2-3; D gene: TRBD2; clone size: -; V gene: TRBV6-5; CDR3 DNA: TGTGCCAGCAGTTACTCGAGGCGGGGGAGCACAGATACGCAGTATTTT; CDR3 protein: CASSYSRRGSTDTQYF
J gene: TRBJ2-7; D gene: -; clone size: -; V gene: TRBV6-6; CDR3 DNA: TGTGCCAGCAGTTACCGTAGAGCCTACGAGCAGTACTTC; CDR3 protein: CASSYRRAYEQYF
J gene: TRBJ1-2; D gene: TRBD1; clone size: -; V gene: TRBV19; CDR3 DNA: TGTGCCAGTAGTATTCAAGACAGGGTTAACTATGGCTACACCTTC; CDR3 protein: CASSIQDRVNYGYTF
J gene: TRBJ1-2; D gene: -; clone size: -; V gene: TRBV6-5; CDR3 DNA: TGTGCCAGCACCGAAAGTAGGGGGAGCTATGGCTACACCTTC; CDR3 protein: CASTESRGSYGYTF
J gene: TRBJ2-1; D gene: -; clone size: -; V gene: TRBV19; CDR3 DNA: TGTGCCAGTACCAGCGGACTTGTTAACTACAATGAGCAGTTCTTC; CDR3 protein: CASTSGLVNYNEQFF
J gene: TRBJ2-3; D gene: TRBD2; clone size: -; V gene: TRBV5-6; CDR3 DNA: TGTGCCACTCATAGCGGGGGGAAAGATACGCAGTATTTT; CDR3 protein: CATHSGGKDTQYF
J gene: TRBJ2-7; D gene: TRBD1; clone size: -; V gene: TRBV15; CDR3 DNA: TGTGCCACCGGGACAGGGGGTTTTTCCTACGAGCAGTACTTC; CDR3 protein: CATGTGGFSYEQYF
J gene: TRBJ1-2; D gene: TRBD1; clone size: -; V gene: TRBV7-9; CDR3 DNA: TGTGCCAGCAGCTTTATGACAGGGGCACTCTATGGCTACACCTTC; CDR3 protein: CASSFMTGALYGYTF
J gene: TRBJ1-1; D gene: TRBD1; clone size: -; V gene: TRBV6-5; CDR3 DNA: TGTGCCAGCAGGGGGACAGGGGGGAACACTGAAGCTTTCTTT; CDR3 protein: CASRGTGGNTEAFF
J gene: TRBJ1-2; D gene: TRBD1; clone size: -; V gene: TRBV27; CDR3 DNA: TGTGCCACCACTACAGGGGGCAAAGGCTACACCTTC; CDR3 protein: CATTTGGKGYTF
J gene: TRBJ2-1; D gene: TRBD1; clone size: -; V gene: TRBV6-5; CDR3 DNA: TGTGCCATCGGGACAGTTGAGCAGTTCTTC; CDR3 protein: CAIGTVEQFF
J gene: TRBJ2-7; D gene: TRBD2; clone size: once; V gene: TRBV6-2/TRBV6-3; CDR3 DNA: TGTGCCAGCAGTGGTAGCGGGGGGCAAAGTGAGCAGTACTTC; CDR3 protein: CASSGSGGQSEQYF
J gene: TRBJ1-2; D gene: -; clone size: -; V gene: TRBV7-9; CDR3 DNA: TGTGCCAGCAGATTAGCGATGGGGATGGCGGACAGATTTAACTATGGCTACACCTTC; CDR3 protein: CASRLAMGMADRFNYGYTF
J gene: TRBJ2-5; D gene: TRBD1; clone size: -; V gene: TRBV5-1; CDR3 DNA: TGCGCCAGCAGCGCCGGGACAGGGTACCAAGAGACCCAGTACTTC; CDR3 protein: CASSAGTGYQETQYF